This TCR beta chain is drawn from a study of control samples from healthy donors and cancer patients. Produced via immunoSEQ multiplex PCR; TCRdb's table is partial and in-frame only. The table lists some 67,000 clones, approximately 89% of them singletons. This clone was observed a single time. The V gene's germline CDR1 is SGHDT and CDR2 YYEEEE. J gave up 7 bases and V 0 bases, and 3 bases lay outside the gene matches. This CDR3 has 13 amino acids. The sample was PBMCs. This clonotype was obtained from a woman aged 50 to 65 with head and neck cancer. The chain uses TRBV5-6 and TRBJ1-2; 7 bases fit TRBD1. The CDR3 sequence: CASSLAQGGGYTF. CDR3 sequence (DNA): TGTGCCAGCAGCTTGGCCCAGGGGGGTGGCTACACCTTC.